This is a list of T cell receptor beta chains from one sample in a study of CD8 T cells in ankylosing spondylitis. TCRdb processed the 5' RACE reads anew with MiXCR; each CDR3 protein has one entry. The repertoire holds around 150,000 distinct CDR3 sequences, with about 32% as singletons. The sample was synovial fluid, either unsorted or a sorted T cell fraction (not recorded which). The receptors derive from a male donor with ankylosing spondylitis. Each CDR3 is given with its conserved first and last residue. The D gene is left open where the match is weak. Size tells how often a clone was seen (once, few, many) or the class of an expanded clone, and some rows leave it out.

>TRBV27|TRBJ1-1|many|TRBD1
CASSSDRGRRPEAFF
TGTGCCAGCAGTTCCGACAGGGGGCGAAGGCCTGAAGCTTTCTTT
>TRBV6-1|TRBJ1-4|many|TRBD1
CASREGGLWEKLFF
TGTGCCAGCAGGGAAGGGGGCCTATGGGAAAAACTGTTTTTT
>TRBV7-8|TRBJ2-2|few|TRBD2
CASSLGTSVTGELFF
TGTGCCAGCAGCTTAGGGACTAGCGTCACCGGGGAGCTGTTTTTT
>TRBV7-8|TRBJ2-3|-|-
CASSLGSSGITDTQYF
TGTGCCAGCAGCTTAGGGAGTAGCGGAATAACAGATACGCAGTATTTT
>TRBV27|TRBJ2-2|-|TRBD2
CASSLLLAGGIGELFF
TGTGCCAGCAGTTTATTGCTAGCGGGAGGGATCGGGGAGCTGTTTTTT
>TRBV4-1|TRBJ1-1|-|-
CASSQLGEGMNTEAFF
TGCGCCAGCAGCCAACTCGGGGAGGGGATGAACACTGAAGCTTTCTTT
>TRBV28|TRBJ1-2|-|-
CASGGTGANYGYTF
TGTGCCAGCGGGGGGACTGGTGCTAACTATGGCTACACCTTC
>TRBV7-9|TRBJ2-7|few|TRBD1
CASSLLGQGFVRYEQYF
TGTGCCAGCAGTCTTCTTGGACAGGGGTTTGTTCGCTACGAGCAGTACTTC
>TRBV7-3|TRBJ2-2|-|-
CASSLSPSGTNTGELFF
TGTGCCAGCAGCTTATCTCCCAGCGGAACGAACACCGGGGAGCTGTTTTTT
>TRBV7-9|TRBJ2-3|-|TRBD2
CASSAGLAGVGTDTQYF
TGTGCCAGCAGCGCGGGACTAGCGGGAGTCGGCACAGATACGCAGTATTTT
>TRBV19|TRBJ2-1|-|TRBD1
CASSIGLGDSSYNEQFF
TGTGCCAGTAGTATAGGGTTAGGGGACAGCTCCTACAATGAGCAGTTCTTC
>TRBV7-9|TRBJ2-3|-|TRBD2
CASSKNSGGTDTQYF
TGTGCCAGCAGCAAAAATAGCGGGGGCACAGATACGCAGTATTTT
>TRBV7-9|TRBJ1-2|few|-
CASSLSARGGHNYGYTF
TGTGCCAGCAGTCTTTCTGCCCGAGGGGGGCACAACTATGGCTACACCTTC
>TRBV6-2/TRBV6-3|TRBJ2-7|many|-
CASSLFGDEQYF
TGTGCCAGCAGCCTGTTCGGGGACGAGCAGTACTTC
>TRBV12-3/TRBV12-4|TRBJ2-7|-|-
CASGQSTYEQYF
TGTGCCAGTGGACAGTCTACCTACGAGCAGTACTTC
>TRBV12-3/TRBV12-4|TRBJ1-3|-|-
CASSLFGGNTIYF
TGTGCCAGCAGTTTATTTGGTGGAAACACCATATATTTT
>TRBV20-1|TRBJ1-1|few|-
CSFGDNTEAFF
TGCAGCTTCGGGGATAACACTGAAGCTTTCTTT
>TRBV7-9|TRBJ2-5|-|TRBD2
CASSVLAVQETQYF
TGTGCCAGCAGCGTACTAGCGGTTCAAGAGACCCAGTACTTC
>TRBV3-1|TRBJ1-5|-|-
CASARDSGGQPQHF
TGTGCCAGCGCGAGGGACTCCGGGGGTCAGCCCCAGCATTTT
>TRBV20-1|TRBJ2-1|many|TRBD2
CSARDHTSGGLREFF
TGCAGTGCTAGAGATCATACTAGCGGGGGCCTCAGGGAGTTCTTC
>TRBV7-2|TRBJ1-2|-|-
CASSLAVVDGGSYGYTF
TGTGCCAGCAGCTTAGCTGTGGTCGACGGCGGAAGCTATGGCTACACCTTC
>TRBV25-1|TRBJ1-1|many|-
CASSDGGYTEAFF
TGTGCCAGCAGCGATGGAGGGTACACTGAAGCTTTCTTT
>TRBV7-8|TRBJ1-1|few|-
CASSLDREAFF
TGTGCCAGCAGCTTAGACCGGGAAGCTTTCTTT
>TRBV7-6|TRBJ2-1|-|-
CASSRSPELTGISYNEQFF
TGTGCCAGCAGCCGAAGCCCCGAATTAACAGGGATCTCCTACAATGAGCAGTTCTTC
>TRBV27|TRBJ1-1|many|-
CASKVQGRDTEAFF
TGTGCCAGCAAGGTGCAGGGTCGGGACACTGAAGCTTTCTTT
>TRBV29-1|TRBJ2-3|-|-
CSVLVTDTQYF
TGCAGCGTTTTGGTCACAGATACGCAGTATTTT
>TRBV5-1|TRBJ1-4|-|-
CASSDGGDEKLFF
TGCGCCAGCAGCGACGGAGGGGATGAAAAACTGTTTTTT
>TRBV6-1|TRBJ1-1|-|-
CASTEVLNTEAFF
TGTGCCAGCACGGAGGTATTGAACACTGAAGCTTTCTTT
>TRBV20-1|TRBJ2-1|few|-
CSASSRQHLDEQFF
TGCAGTGCTAGCTCTCGACAACACCTCGATGAGCAGTTCTTC
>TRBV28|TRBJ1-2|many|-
CASSLEGSPRGYTF
TGTGCCAGCAGTTTAGAGGGCAGTCCCCGTGGCTACACCTTC
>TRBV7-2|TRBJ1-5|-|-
CASSPGGYSNQPQHF
TGTGCCAGCAGCCCGGGCGGCTATAGCAATCAGCCCCAGCATTTT
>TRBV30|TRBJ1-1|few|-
CAWTKGNTEAFF
TGTGCCTGGACCAAAGGGAACACTGAAGCTTTCTTT
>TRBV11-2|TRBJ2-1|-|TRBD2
CASSIQRGVYDEQFF
TGTGCCAGCAGCATCCAGCGGGGGGTGTACGATGAGCAGTTCTTC
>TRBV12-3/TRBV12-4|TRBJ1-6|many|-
CASSLGGRDNSPLHF
TGTGCCAGCAGTTTGGGCGGTAGGGATAATTCACCCCTCCACTTT
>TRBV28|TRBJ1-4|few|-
CASSPDTPFNEKLFF
TGTGCCAGCAGCCCCGACACCCCTTTCAATGAAAAACTGTTTTTT
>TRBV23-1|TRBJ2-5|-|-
CASSQQGARNQETQYF
TGCGCCAGCAGTCAACAGGGCGCAAGGAACCAAGAGACCCAGTACTTC
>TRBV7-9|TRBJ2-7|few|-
CASSLGGGGIYEQYF
TGTGCCAGCAGCTTAGGGGGAGGTGGCATCTACGAGCAGTACTTC
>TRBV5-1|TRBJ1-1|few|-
CASTFQTGQTSEAFF
TGCGCCAGCACCTTTCAAACCGGACAGACGAGTGAAGCTTTCTTT
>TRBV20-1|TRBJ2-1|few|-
CSARRLVGYEQFF
TGCAGTGCTAGGCGACTAGTAGGGTATGAGCAGTTCTTC
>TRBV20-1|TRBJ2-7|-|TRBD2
CSARPGLAGTTGYEQYF
TGCAGTGCTAGACCAGGACTAGCGGGGACAACGGGGTACGAGCAGTACTTC
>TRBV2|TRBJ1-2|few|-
CASRIGSSDYGYTF
TGTGCCAGCAGGATCGGTTCCAGTGACTATGGCTACACCTTC
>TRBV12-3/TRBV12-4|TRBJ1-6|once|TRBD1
CASSGGDRVASPLHF
TGTGCCAGCAGTGGGGGGGACAGGGTGGCTTCACCCCTCCACTTT
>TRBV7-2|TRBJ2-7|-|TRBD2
CASSATSGSYEQYF
TGTGCCAGCAGCGCAACTAGCGGGAGTTACGAGCAGTACTTC